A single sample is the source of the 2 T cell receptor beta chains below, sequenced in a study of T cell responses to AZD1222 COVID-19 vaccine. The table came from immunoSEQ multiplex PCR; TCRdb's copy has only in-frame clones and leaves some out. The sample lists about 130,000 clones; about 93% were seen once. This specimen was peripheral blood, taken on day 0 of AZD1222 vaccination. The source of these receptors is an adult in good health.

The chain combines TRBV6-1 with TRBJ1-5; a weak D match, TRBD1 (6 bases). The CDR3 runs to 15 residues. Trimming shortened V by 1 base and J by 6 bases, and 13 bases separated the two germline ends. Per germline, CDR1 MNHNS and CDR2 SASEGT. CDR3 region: CASSEGTWTAQPQHF. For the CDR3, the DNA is TGTGCCAGCAGTGAAGGAACCTGGACAGCTCAGCCCCAGCATTTT.

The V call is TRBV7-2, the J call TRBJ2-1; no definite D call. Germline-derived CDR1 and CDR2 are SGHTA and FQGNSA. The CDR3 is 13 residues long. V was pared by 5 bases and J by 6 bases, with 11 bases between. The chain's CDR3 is CASSPIFRNEQFF. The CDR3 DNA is TGTGCCAGCAGCCCTATTTTTCGCAATGAGCAGTTCTTC.